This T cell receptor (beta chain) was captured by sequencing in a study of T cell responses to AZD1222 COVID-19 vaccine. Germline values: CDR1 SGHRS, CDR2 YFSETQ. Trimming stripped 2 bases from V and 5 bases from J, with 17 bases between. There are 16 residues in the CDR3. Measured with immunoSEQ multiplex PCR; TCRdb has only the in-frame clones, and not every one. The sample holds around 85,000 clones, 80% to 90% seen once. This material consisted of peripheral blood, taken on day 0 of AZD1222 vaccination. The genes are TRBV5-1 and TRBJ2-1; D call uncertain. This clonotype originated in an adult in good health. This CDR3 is CASSFHVNVEDNEQFF. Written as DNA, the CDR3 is TGCGCCAGCAGCTTCCACGTCAACGTAGAGGACAATGAGCAGTTCTTC.